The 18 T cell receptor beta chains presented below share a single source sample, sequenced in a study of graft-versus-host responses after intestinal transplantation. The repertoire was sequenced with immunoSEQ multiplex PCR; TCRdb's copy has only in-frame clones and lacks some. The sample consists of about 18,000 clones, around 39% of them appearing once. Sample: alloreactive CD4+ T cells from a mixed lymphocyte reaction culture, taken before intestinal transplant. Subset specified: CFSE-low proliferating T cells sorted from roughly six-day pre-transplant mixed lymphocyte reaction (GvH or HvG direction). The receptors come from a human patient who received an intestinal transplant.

CDR3 loop: CASSWPGQLTDTQYF. CDR3 sequence (DNA): TGTGCCAGCAGCTGGCCGGGACAGCTCACAGATACGCAGTATTTT. The rearrangement joins TRBV7-9 to TRBJ2-3; 7 bases fit TRBD1. The CDR3 extends over 15 amino acids. The V gene's germline CDR1 is SEHNR and CDR2 FQNEAQ (reference sequence). Trimming at V came to 4 bases and at J to 2 bases, leaving 6 bases not matched to a gene.

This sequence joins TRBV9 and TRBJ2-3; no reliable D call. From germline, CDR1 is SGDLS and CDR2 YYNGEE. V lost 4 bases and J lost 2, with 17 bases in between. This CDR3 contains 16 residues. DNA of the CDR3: TGTGCCAGCAGCCCCCGTCCACTTGGGCCCACAGATACGCAGTATTTT. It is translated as CASSPRPLGPTDTQYF.

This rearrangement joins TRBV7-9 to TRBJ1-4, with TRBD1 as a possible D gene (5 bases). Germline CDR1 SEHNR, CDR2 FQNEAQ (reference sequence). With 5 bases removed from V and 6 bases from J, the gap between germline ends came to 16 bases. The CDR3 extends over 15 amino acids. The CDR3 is CASSLRRGRDEKLFF. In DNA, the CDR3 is TGTGCCAGCAGCCTAAGACGGGGGAGGGATGAAAAACTGTTTTTT.

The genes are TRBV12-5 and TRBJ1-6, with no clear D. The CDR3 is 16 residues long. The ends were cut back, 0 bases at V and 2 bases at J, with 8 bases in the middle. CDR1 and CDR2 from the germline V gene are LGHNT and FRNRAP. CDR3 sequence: CASGLVRWPYNSPLHF. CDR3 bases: TGTGCTAGTGGTTTGGTACGGTGGCCCTATAATTCACCCCTCCACTTT.

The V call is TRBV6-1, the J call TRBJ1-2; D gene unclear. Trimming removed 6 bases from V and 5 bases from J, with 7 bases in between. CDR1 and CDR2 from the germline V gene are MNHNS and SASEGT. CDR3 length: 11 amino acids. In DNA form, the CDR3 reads TGTGCCAGCAGCCGAGGGTATGGCTACACCTTC. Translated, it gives CASSRGYGYTF.

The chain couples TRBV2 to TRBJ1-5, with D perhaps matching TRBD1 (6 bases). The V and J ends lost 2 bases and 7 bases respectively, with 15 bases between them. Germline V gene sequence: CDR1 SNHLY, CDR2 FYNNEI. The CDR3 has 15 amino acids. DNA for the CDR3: TGTGCCAGCAGTGAAATGAGGAGGGGGGGACAGCCCCAGCATTTT. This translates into CASSEMRRGGQPQHF.

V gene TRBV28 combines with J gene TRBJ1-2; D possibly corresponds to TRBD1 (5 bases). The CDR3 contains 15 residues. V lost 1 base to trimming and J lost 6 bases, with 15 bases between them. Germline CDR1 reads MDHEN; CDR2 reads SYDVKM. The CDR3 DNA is TGTGCCAGCAGTTTATACGCAGGGAAAATAGATGGCTACACCTTC. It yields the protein CASSLYAGKIDGYTF.

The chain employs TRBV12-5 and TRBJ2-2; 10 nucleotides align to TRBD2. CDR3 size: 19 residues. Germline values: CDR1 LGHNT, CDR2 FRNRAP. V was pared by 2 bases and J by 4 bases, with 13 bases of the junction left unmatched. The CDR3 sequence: CASGLHLYLAGGSTGELFF. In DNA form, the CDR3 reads TGTGCTAGTGGTTTGCACCTTTATTTAGCGGGGGGCTCCACCGGGGAGCTGTTTTTT. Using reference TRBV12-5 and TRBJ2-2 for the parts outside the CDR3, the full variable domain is DARVTQTPRHKVTEMGQEVTMRCQPILGHNTVFWYRQTMMQGLELLAYFRNRAPLDDSGMPKDRFSAEMPDATLATLKIQPSEPRDSAVYFCASGLHLYLAGGSTGELFFGEGSRLTVL.

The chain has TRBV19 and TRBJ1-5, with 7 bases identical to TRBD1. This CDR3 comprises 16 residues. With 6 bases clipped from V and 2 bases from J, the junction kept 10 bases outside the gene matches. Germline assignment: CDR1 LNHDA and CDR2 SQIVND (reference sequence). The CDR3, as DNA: TGTGCCAGTAGGGTTATAGGGGGCGCGGGCAATCAGCCCCAGCATTTT. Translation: CASRVIGGAGNQPQHF.

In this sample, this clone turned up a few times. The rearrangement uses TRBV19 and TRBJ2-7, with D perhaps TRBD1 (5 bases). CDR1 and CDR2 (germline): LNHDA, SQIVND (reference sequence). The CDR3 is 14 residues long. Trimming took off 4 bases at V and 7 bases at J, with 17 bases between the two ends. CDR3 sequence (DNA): TGTGCCAGTAGTAGACAGACGAATACCCGAGAGCAGTACTTC. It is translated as CASSRQTNTREQYF.

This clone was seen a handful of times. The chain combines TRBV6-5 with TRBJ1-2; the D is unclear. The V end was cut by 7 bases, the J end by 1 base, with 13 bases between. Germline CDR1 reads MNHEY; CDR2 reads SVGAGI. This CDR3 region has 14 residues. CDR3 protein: CASTARVYNYGYTF. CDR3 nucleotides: TGTGCCAGCACTGCGCGCGTATATAACTATGGCTACACCTTC.

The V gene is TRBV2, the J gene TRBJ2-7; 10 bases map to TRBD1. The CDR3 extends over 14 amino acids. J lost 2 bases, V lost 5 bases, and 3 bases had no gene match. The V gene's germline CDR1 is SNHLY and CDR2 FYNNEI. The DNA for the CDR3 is TGTGCCAGCAGTCGGGACAGGGGAGCCTACGAGCAGTACTTC. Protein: CASSRDRGAYEQYF. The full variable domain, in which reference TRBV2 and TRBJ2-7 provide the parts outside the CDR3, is EPEVTQTPSHQVTQMGQEVILRCVPISNHLYFYWYRQILGQKVEFLVSFYNNEISEKSEIFDDQFSVERPDGSNFTLKIRSTKLEDSAMYFCASSRDRGAYEQYFGPGTRLTVT.

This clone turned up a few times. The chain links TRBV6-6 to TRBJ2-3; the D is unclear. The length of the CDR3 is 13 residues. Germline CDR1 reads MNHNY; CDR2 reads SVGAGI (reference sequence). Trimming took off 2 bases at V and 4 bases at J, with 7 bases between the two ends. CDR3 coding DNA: TGTGCCAGCAGTTACCTCTACCCAGATACGCAGTATTTT. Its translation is CASSYLYPDTQYF.

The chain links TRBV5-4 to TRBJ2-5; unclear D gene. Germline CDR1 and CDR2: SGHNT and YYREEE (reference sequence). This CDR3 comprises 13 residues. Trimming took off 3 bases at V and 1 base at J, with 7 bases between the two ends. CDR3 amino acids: CASSWALQETQYF. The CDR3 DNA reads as TGTGCCAGCAGCTGGGCTCTCCAAGAGACCCAGTACTTC. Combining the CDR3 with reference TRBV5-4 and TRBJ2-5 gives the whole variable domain ETGVTQSPTHLIKTRGQQVTLRCSSQSGHNTVSWYQQALGQGPQFIFQYYREEENGRGNFPPRFSGLQFPNYSSELNVNALELDDSALYLCASSWALQETQYFGPGTRLLVL.

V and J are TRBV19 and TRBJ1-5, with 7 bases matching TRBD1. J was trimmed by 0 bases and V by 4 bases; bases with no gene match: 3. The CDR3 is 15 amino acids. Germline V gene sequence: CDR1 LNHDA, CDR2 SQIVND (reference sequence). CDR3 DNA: TGTGCCAGTAGTACCCGGGACAGTAGCAATCAGCCCCAGCATTTT. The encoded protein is CASSTRDSSNQPQHF.

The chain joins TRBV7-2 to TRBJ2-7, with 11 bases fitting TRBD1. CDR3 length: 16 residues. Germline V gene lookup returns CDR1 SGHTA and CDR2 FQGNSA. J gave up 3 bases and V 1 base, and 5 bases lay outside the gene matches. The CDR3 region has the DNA TGTGCCAGCAGCTTAGATCTGGGGACAGGGGGCTACGAGCAGTACTTC. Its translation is CASSLDLGTGGYEQYF.

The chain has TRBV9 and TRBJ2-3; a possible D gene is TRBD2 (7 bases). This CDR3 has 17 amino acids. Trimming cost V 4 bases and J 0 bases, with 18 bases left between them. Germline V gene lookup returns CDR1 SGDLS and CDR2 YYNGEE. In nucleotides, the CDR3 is TGTGCCAGCAGCCCTCCCGGGGCGGGGGCCAGCACAGATACGCAGTATTTT. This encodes CASSPPGAGASTDTQYF.

The CDR3 nucleotides read TGCGCCAGCAGCGGGACTAGCAGACTACTGTACGCAGATACGCAGTATTTT. Translating it yields CASSGTSRLLYADTQYF. V is TRBV5-1 and J is TRBJ2-3; 9 nucleotides line up with TRBD2. Trimming removed 4 bases from V and 4 bases from J; junction bases left unmatched: 13. CDR3 length: 17 amino acids. The germline CDR1 and CDR2 sequences are SGHRS and YFSETQ.